Below are 10 T cell receptor beta chains sequenced from a single sample in a study of somatic mutations in cytotoxic T cells in rheumatoid arthritis (dated by TCRdb to about 2017). The protocol used for the library was the immunoSEQ multiplex PCR assay. TCRdb obtained this table from immuneACCESS and retained in-frame rearrangements with V and J assigned. These tables miss some clones; where compared with another copy, unresolved V genes account for less than half of the shortfall, and the remainder is unexplained. This sample holds 8,500 to 11,000 clones; approximately 85% were observed only once. The ten largest clonotypes hold around a fifth of the sample. Sequenced input: CD8+ T cells sorted from blood. The receptors were gathered from a woman aged 50 to 60 in good health.

The chain recombines TRBV11-2 with TRBJ2-5; possible D gene TRBD2, 6 bases. Germline CDR1 is SGHAT and CDR2 is FQNNGV. V was clipped by 5 bases and J by 4 bases, with 17 bases between them. The CDR3 sequence is 15 residues long. CDR3 residues: CASSLWGDLAETQYF. In nucleotides, the CDR3 is TGTGCCAGCAGCCTGTGGGGGGACCTAGCAGAGACCCAGTACTTC.

A few counts support this clone. The V and J genes are TRBV4-3 and TRBJ2-5; 7 positions agree with TRBD2. Germline V gene sequence: CDR1 LGHNA, CDR2 YSLEER. V dropped 5 bases and J dropped 5; count of bases not matched to a gene: 11. The CDR3 covers 15 residues. CDR3 DNA: TGCGCCAGCAGCAAGACCCGACTAGCAGGCGAGACCCAGTACTTC. It specifies CASSKTRLAGETQYF.

This clone was seen only a few times. The chain employs TRBV13 and TRBJ1-1, with D possibly matching TRBD1 (6 bases). The V and J ends lost 7 bases and 1 base respectively, with 7 bases between them. This CDR3 contains 12 residues. Germline V lookup: CDR1 PRHDT, CDR2 FYEKMQ (reference sequence). CDR3 region: CASNRENTEAFF. In DNA, the CDR3 is TGTGCCAGCAACAGGGAGAACACTGAAGCTTTCTTT. The full variable domain, its missing parts supplied by reference TRBV13 and TRBJ1-1, is AAGVIQSPRHLIKEKRETATLKCYPIPRHDTVYWYQQGPGQDPQFLISFYEKMQSDKGSIPDRFSAQQFSDYHSELNMSSLELGDSALYFCASNRENTEAFFGQGTRLTVV.

This sequence joins TRBV5-5 and TRBJ2-7, with D perhaps matching TRBD1 (6 bases). Germline V gene sequence: CDR1 SGHKS, CDR2 YYEKEE (reference sequence). Trimming took off 7 bases at V and 0 bases at J, with 14 bases between the two ends. The CDR3 is made up of 14 amino acids. The CDR3 DNA follows: TGTGCCAGCCTCGTGGTGGGGGCCTCCTACGAGCAGTACTTC. Its protein is CASLVVGASYEQYF.

J is TRBJ2-7 and V is TRBV27; 8 bases are shared with TRBD2. Trimming took 5 bases from V and 2 from J; bases not matched to a gene: 8. The germline V gene encodes CDR1 MNHEY and CDR2 SMNVEV (reference sequence). This CDR3 contains 15 residues. CDR3 protein: CASSPTTGGAYEQYF. CDR3 DNA: TGTGCCAGCAGTCCTACTACGGGGGGGGCCTACGAGCAGTACTTC.

This clone was observed a handful of times. V gene TRBV5-5 combines with J gene TRBJ2-1; D is perhaps TRBD1 (6 bases). Between the trimmed V and J ends, which lost 2 bases and 10 bases, there was a span of 13 bases. The CDR3 has 13 residues. From germline, CDR1 is SGHKS and CDR2 YYEKEE (reference sequence). CDR3 in amino acids: CASSFQGTEEQFF. In nucleotides, the CDR3 is TGTGCCAGCAGCTTCCAGGGGACCGAGGAGCAGTTCTTC.

The V gene is TRBV28, the J gene TRBJ2-1; 8 nucleotides line up with TRBD2. Germline values: CDR1 MDHEN, CDR2 SYDVKM. V gave up 8 bases and J gave up 2 bases; unmatched junction bases: 8. This CDR3 spans 15 amino acids. CDR3 sequence reads: CASPPGGGTYNEQFF. The CDR3 DNA reads as TGTGCCAGCCCTCCCGGGGGGGGAACCTACAATGAGCAGTTCTTC.

This chain links TRBV30 with TRBJ2-7, with D unclear. The CDR3 spans 12 residues. The ends were cut back, 4 bases at V and 2 bases at J, with 9 bases in the middle. In germline, CDR1 is GTSNPN, CDR2 SVGIG (reference sequence). The CDR3, as DNA: TGTGCCTGGATTGACTCTCCCTACGAGCAGTACTTC. It specifies CAWIDSPYEQYF.

V is TRBV9 and J is TRBJ1-6; D might be TRBD1 (5 bases). There are 15 residues in the CDR3. Per the germline V gene, CDR1 is SGDLS and CDR2 is YYNGEE. Between the trimmed V and J ends, which lost 2 bases and 4 bases, there was a span of 10 bases. The DNA for the CDR3 is TGTGCCAGCAGCGTTACAGGAGATTATAATTCACCCCTCCACTTT. Amino acid sequence: CASSVTGDYNSPLHF.

The chain combines TRBV27 with TRBJ2-1; 8 bases map to TRBD2. Trimming removed 8 bases from V and 10 bases from J; junction bases left unmatched: 13. The CDR3 has 14 residues. Germline V gene sequence: CDR1 MNHEY, CDR2 SMNVEV (reference sequence). CDR3 DNA sequence: TGTGCCAGCCGCGGGAGGCCCGTCGGGAAGGAGCAGTTCTTC. This sequence encodes CASRGRPVGKEQFF.